Each of the 27 T cell receptor beta chains below was sequenced from the same sample in a study of long-term antiretroviral therapy in people with HIV. Run at survey level, the immunoSEQ assay was version v3.0. TCRdb's table, derived via immunoSEQ multiplex PCR, lists solely in-frame clones and lacks some. The sample yields about 48,000 clones, 84% seen once. Sequenced here: unsorted PBMCs, sampled 0.8 years after starting antiretroviral therapy. These receptors were collected from a woman under 30 with HIV.

This chain links TRBV11-2 with TRBJ2-7; a possible D gene is TRBD2 (7 bases). Trimming shortened V by 0 bases and J by 2 bases, and 11 bases separated the two germline ends. Germline V gives CDR1 SGHAT, CDR2 FQNNGV. This CDR3 region has 15 residues. CDR3 sequence (DNA): TGTGCCAGCAGCTTAGATCGGGGGGCGCCCTACGAGCAGTACTTC. The encoded protein is CASSLDRGAPYEQYF.

V usage is TRBV14 and J usage is TRBJ2-1; 10 nucleotides line up with TRBD1. The CDR3 covers 16 residues. V shed 4 bases and J 10 bases; nucleotides not matched to a gene: 13. Germline V gene lookup returns CDR1 SGHDN and CDR2 FVKESK. The CDR3 loop reads CASSRWSGTGVKEQFF. CDR3 in DNA: TGTGCCAGCAGCCGCTGGTCCGGGACAGGGGTTAAGGAGCAGTTCTTC.

The chain employs TRBV25-1 and TRBJ2-1, with D tentatively TRBD1 (7 bases). CDR3 length: 16 amino acids. V lost 4 bases and J lost 2, with 15 bases in between. Germline values: CDR1 MGHDK, CDR2 SYGVNS. The CDR3, as DNA: TGTGCCAGCAGTGCCCAGGGGGGAGGCACCTACAATGAGCAGTTCTTC. It encodes CASSAQGGGTYNEQFF.

The rearrangement joins TRBV11-3 to TRBJ2-1; TRBD1 matches 11 bases. Germline loops: CDR1 SGHNT, CDR2 YENEEA. V lost 1 base to trimming and J lost 0 bases; unmatched junction nucleotides: 2. The CDR3 spans 17 residues. In DNA form, the CDR3 reads TGTGCCAGCAGCTTAGGAGGGACAGGGGGCTCCTACAATGAGCAGTTCTTC. Translation: CASSLGGTGGSYNEQFF.

This clone has only a few counts. This chain joins TRBV19 and TRBJ2-1, with 12 bases fitting TRBD2. The germline V gene encodes CDR1 LNHDA and CDR2 SQIVND (reference sequence). With 5 bases clipped from V and 7 bases from J, the junction kept 6 bases outside the gene matches. This CDR3 spans 15 amino acids. The CDR3 sequence: CASSQTSGSLNEQFF. Written as DNA, the CDR3 is TGTGCCAGTAGTCAGACTAGCGGGAGTCTGAATGAGCAGTTCTTC.

The V gene is TRBV7-2, the J gene TRBJ2-1; D remains ambiguous. V lost 1 base to trimming and J lost 9 bases, with 4 bases between them. In germline, CDR1 is SGHTA, CDR2 FQGNSA. The CDR3 loop spans 11 amino acids. The DNA of the CDR3 is TGTGCCAGCAGCTTAGTTGTTGAGCAGTTCTTC. Translation: CASSLVVEQFF.

The chain links TRBV6-4 to TRBJ2-1, with D perhaps matching TRBD1 or TRBD2 (5 bases each). The CDR3 length is 12 residues. Germline V gives CDR1 MRHNA, CDR2 SNTAGT. The ends were cut back, 10 bases at V and 4 bases at J, with 11 bases in the middle. In DNA form, the CDR3 reads TGTGCCACCTGGGACGGATACAATGAGCAGTTCTTC. Its translation is CATWDGYNEQFF.

This clone was seen more than once but under ten times. The rearrangement joins TRBV28 to TRBJ1-1, with unresolved D. This CDR3 is 17 amino acids long. The V and J ends lost 7 bases and 0 bases respectively, with 21 bases between them. The germline gives CDR1 MDHEN, CDR2 SYDVKM. The CDR3 DNA reads TGTGCCAGCAACCCTCTGGGAGGCTTGTTCATGAACACTGAAGCTTTCTTT. Amino acid sequence: CASNPLGGLFMNTEAFF.

The gene calls are TRBV4-1 and TRBJ1-1, with a possible D match to TRBD1 (6 bases). This CDR3 has 13 residues. Trimming took off 4 bases at V and 5 bases at J, with 11 bases between the two ends. From germline, CDR1 is MGHRA and CDR2 YSYEKL. CDR3 bases: TGCGCCAGCAGCCGAGGGGGGATTACTGAAGCTTTCTTT. It yields the protein CASSRGGITEAFF.

The chain has TRBV10-1 and TRBJ1-1; D gene ambiguous. Germline V gives CDR1 WNHNN, CDR2 SYGVQD (reference sequence). The CDR3 is made up of 15 amino acids. V dropped 0 bases and J dropped 2 bases, with 10 bases sitting between them. The CDR3 here is CASSESGELNTEAFF. CDR3 in DNA: TGCGCCAGCAGTGAGTCGGGAGAGCTAAACACTGAAGCTTTCTTT.

The sample holds a few counts of this clone. This chain connects TRBV2 to TRBJ2-2, with 7 nucleotides matching TRBD2. The CDR3 extends over 15 amino acids. J lost 0 bases, V lost 6 bases, and 4 bases had no gene match. Germline CDR1 is SNHLY and CDR2 is FYNNEI. DNA of the CDR3: TGTGCCAGCAGAGCCCTAGCGGCGAACACCGGGGAGCTGTTTTTT. Amino acids: CASRALAANTGELFF. Drawing the rest from reference TRBV2 and TRBJ2-2, the complete variable domain is EPEVTQTPSHQVTQMGQEVILRCVPISNHLYFYWYRQILGQKVEFLVSFYNNEISEKSEIFDDQFSVERPDGSNFTLKIRSTKLEDSAMYFCASRALAANTGELFFGEGSRLTVL.

This chain joins TRBV7-3 and TRBJ2-7, with D uncertain. The V end was cut by 4 bases, the J end by 6 bases, with 13 bases between. CDR3 length equals 13 residues. Germline V CDR1 and CDR2: SGHTA, FQGTGA. CDR3 sequence reads: CASSSPAGPEQYF. As DNA, the CDR3 is TGTGCCAGCAGCTCCCCGGCCGGGCCCGAGCAGTACTTC.

The gene calls are TRBV27 and TRBJ1-4; 10 bases map to TRBD1. Germline CDR1 and CDR2: MNHEY and SMNVEV (reference sequence). Unmatched junction bases numbered 16, after V lost 5 bases and J lost 4 bases. The CDR3 sequence is 19 residues long. The CDR3: CASSTPGQGSTLNNEKLFF. For the CDR3, the DNA is TGTGCCAGCAGTACACCGGGACAGGGGTCCACTTTGAATAATGAAAAACTGTTTTTT.

The CDR3: CASSRAPGLAQDEQFF. CDR3 bases: TGTGCCAGTAGTAGGGCGCCGGGACTAGCGCAGGATGAGCAGTTCTTC. The chain has TRBV19 and TRBJ2-1; 10 bases agree with TRBD2. The ends lost 4 bases at V and 8 bases at J; junction bases unmatched: 11. The V gene's germline CDR1 is LNHDA and CDR2 SQIVND (reference sequence). This CDR3 has 16 amino acids.

The rearrangement uses TRBV7-8 and TRBJ2-7; D unresolved. This CDR3 has 14 amino acids. Germline V gene lookup returns CDR1 SGHVS and CDR2 FQNEAQ. V lost 4 bases and J lost 2, with 12 bases in between. CDR3 in DNA: TGTGCCAGCAGCTGGGCCCGTGAGGCCTACGAGCAGTACTTC. It codes for CASSWAREAYEQYF.

The rearrangement links TRBV15 to TRBJ1-5, with TRBD1 identical over 7 bases. Per germline, CDR1 LNHNV and CDR2 YYDKDF (reference sequence). J lost 0 bases, V lost 1 base, and 6 bases had no gene match. CDR3 length equals 17 residues. The CDR3 DNA reads TGTGCCACCAGCAGAGCGACAGGGTCCTATAGCAATCAGCCCCAGCATTTT. This codes for CATSRATGSYSNQPQHF. Full variable domain (remainder filled in from reference TRBV15 and TRBJ1-5): DAMVIQNPRYQVTQFGKPVTLSCSQTLNHNVMYWYQQKSSQAPKLLFHYYDKDFNNEADTPDNFQSRRPNTSFCFLDIRSPGLGDTAMYLCATSRATGSYSNQPQHFGDGTRLSIL.

This clone came up a few times. This chain uses TRBV7-9 with TRBJ2-3; TRBD2 agrees at 7 bases. CDR3 length: 16 residues. Germline CDR1 and CDR2: SEHNR and FQNEAQ (reference sequence). V trimming: 5 bases; J trimming: 4 bases; junction bases outside the gene matches: 12. The DNA for the CDR3 is TGTGCCAGCAGCCCGCCTCGGACTAGTGGCGCAGATACGCAGTATTTT. Its translation: CASSPPRTSGADTQYF.

This sequence joins TRBV7-2 and TRBJ1-5; the match to TRBD1 covers 7 bases. The V segment lost 3 bases and the J segment 4 bases; nucleotides outside the gene matches: 3. The CDR3 length is 14 residues. CDR1 is SGHTA, CDR2 FQGNSA, per germline. This CDR3 is CASSLRDSNQPQHF. The CDR3 nucleotides read TGTGCCAGCAGCTTGCGGGACAGTAATCAGCCCCAGCATTTT.

This sequence joins TRBV7-9 and TRBJ2-1; 8 bases fit TRBD2. V lost 3 bases and J lost 4; bases outside the gene matches: 14. Germline lookup yields CDR1 SEHNR and CDR2 FQNEAQ (reference sequence). This CDR3 is 18 amino acids long. CDR3 DNA: TGTGCCAGCAGCTTCCCCCGTGGTACTAGCGGTACTTACAATGAGCAGTTCTTC. It yields the protein CASSFPRGTSGTYNEQFF.

J is TRBJ2-5 and V is TRBV5-1, with TRBD2 as a possible D gene (6 bases). Matching the DNA end better, TRBJ2-7 makes the J call doubtful. The CDR3 extends over 14 amino acids. The germline gives CDR1 SGHRS, CDR2 YFSETQ. This CDR3 is CASSLERVPYEQYF. The CDR3, as DNA: TGCGCCAGCAGCTTGGAGCGGGTCCCCTACGAGCAGTACTTC.

The rearrangement uses TRBV5-4 and TRBJ1-1, with D unclear. The CDR3 is 13 residues long. Germline V lookup: CDR1 SGHNT, CDR2 YYREEE (reference sequence). Trimming removed 2 bases from V and 1 base from J, with 6 bases in between. The CDR3 coding sequence is TGTGCCAGCAGCTTTTCCCAGAACACTGAAGCTTTCTTT. It encodes CASSFSQNTEAFF.

The rearrangement uses TRBV19 and TRBJ2-3; 10 bases are a match to TRBD1. Germline V gene lookup returns CDR1 LNHDA and CDR2 SQIVND (reference sequence). With V trimmed by 3 bases and J by 6 bases, 15 bases remained unmatched. The CDR3 is 18 amino acids. The CDR3 is CASSIAGVGDRGLDTQYF. The CDR3, as DNA: TGTGCCAGTAGTATCGCGGGGGTAGGGGACAGGGGTCTTGATACGCAGTATTTT.

CDR3 sequence: CASSLGTGLAGNQPQHF. In nucleotides, the CDR3 is TGTGCCAGCAGCTTAGGGACGGGACTAGCTGGCAATCAGCCCCAGCATTTT. The gene calls are TRBV7-2 and TRBJ1-5; D perhaps matches TRBD1 (5 bases). Trimming pared 1 base from V and 2 bases from J, leaving 15 bases between. The CDR3 length is 17 residues. Germline V gene lookup returns CDR1 SGHTA and CDR2 FQGNSA.

The genes are TRBV27 and TRBJ2-7, with a possible D match to TRBD1 (6 bases). From germline, CDR1 is MNHEY and CDR2 SMNVEV (reference sequence). Trimming stripped 3 bases from V and 5 bases from J, with 11 bases between. CDR3 length equals 13 residues. CDR3 sequence (DNA): TGTGCCAGCAGTTTTCAGGGGACCGACGAGCAGTACTTC. Its translation: CASSFQGTDEQYF.

This chain connects TRBV6-6 to TRBJ2-5, with D perhaps being TRBD1 or TRBD2 (5 bases each). The ends were cut back, 3 bases at V and 9 bases at J, with 17 bases in the middle. CDR3 length: 14 residues. Germline CDR1 is MNHNY and CDR2 is SVGAGI (reference sequence). CDR3 DNA: TGTGCCAGCAGTTATTCCGGGACCGGAATGGCCCAGTACTTC. Its protein is CASSYSGTGMAQYF.

The genes are TRBV18 and TRBJ2-6; D is unclear. Germline CDR1 KGHSH, CDR2 LQKENI. The CDR3 is made up of 18 amino acids. The V gene lost 2 bases and the J gene lost 0 bases, with 14 bases spanning the gap. CDR3 amino acids: CASSPLGLSPSGANVLTF. CDR3 DNA sequence: TGTGCCAGCTCACCATTGGGATTATCCCCCTCTGGGGCCAACGTCCTGACTTTC.

The gene calls are TRBV6-5 and TRBJ2-7, with TRBD1 matching 7 bases. Trimming took 0 bases from V and 3 from J; bases not matched to a gene: 5. This CDR3 has 15 residues. Germline V gives CDR1 MNHEY, CDR2 SVGAGI. DNA for the CDR3: TGTGCCAGCAGTTACTCGAAGGGGGCCAACTACGAGCAGTACTTC. Protein sequence: CASSYSKGANYEQYF.